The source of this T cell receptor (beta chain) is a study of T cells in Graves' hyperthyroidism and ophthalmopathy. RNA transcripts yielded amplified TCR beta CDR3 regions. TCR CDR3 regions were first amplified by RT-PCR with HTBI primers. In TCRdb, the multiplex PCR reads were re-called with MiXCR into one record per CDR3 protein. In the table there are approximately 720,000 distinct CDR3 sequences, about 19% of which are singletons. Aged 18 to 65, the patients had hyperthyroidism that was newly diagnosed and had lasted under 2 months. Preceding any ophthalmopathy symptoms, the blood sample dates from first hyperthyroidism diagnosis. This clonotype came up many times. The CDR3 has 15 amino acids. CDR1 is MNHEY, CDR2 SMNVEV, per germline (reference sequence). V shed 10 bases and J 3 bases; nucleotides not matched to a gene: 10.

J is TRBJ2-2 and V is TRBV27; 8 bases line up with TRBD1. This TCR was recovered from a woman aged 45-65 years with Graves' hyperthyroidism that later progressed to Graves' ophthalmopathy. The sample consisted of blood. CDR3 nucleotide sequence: TGTGCCACCCTAAAGGACAGGGAAGACACCGGGGAGCTGTTTTTT. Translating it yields CATLKDREDTGELFF.